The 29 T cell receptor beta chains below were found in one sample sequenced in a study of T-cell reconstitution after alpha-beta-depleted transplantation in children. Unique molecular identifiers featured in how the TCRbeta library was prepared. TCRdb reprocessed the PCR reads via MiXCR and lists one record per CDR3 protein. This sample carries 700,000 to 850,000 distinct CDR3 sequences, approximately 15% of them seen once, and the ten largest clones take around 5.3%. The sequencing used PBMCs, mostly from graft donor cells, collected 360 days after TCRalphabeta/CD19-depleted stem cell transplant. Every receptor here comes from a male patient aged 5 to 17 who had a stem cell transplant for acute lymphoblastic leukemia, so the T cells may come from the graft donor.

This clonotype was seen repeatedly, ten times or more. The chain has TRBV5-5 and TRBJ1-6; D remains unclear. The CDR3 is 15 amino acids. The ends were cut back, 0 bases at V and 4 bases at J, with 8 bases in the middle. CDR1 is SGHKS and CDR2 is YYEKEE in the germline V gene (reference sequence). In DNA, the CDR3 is TGTGCCAGCAGCTTGGATTATTTTTATAATTCACCCCTCCACTTT. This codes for CASSLDYFYNSPLHF.

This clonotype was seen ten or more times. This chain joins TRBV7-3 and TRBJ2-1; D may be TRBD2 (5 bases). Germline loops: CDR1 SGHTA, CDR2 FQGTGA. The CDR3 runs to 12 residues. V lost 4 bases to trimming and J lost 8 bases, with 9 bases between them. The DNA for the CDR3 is TGTGCCAGCAGCTCTACTAGACATGAGCAGTTCTTC. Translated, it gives CASSSTRHEQFF.

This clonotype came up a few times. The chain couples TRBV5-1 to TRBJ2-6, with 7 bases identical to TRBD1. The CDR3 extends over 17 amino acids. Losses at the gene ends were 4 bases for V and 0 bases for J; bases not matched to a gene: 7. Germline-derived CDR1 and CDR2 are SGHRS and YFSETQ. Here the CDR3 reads CASSLGQANSGANVLTF. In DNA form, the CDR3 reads TGCGCCAGCAGCCTTGGACAGGCAAACTCTGGGGCCAACGTCCTGACTTTC.

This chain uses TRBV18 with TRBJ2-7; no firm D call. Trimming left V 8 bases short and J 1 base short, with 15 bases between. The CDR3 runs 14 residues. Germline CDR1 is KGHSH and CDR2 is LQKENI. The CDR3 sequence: CASEESAHSYEQYF. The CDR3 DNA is TGTGCCAGCGAGGAGTCGGCACATTCCTACGAGCAGTACTTC.

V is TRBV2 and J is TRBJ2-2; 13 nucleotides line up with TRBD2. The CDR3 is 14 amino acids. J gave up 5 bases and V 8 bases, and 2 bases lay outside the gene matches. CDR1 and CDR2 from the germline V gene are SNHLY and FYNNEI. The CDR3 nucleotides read TGTGCCAGCTGGGGACTAGCGGGGACCGGGGAGCTGTTTTTT. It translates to CASWGLAGTGELFF.

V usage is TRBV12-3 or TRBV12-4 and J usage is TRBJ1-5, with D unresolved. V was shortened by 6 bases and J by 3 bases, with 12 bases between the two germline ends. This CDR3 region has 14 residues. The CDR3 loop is CASSWTTHNQPQHF. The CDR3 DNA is TGTGCCAGCAGCTGGACGACGCACAATCAGCCCCAGCATTTT.

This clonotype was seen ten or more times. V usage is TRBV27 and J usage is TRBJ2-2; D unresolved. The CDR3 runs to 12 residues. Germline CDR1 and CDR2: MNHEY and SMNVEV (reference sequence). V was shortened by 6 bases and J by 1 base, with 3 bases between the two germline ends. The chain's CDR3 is CASRKNTGELFF. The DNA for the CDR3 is TGTGCCAGCAGGAAGAACACCGGGGAGCTGTTTTTT.

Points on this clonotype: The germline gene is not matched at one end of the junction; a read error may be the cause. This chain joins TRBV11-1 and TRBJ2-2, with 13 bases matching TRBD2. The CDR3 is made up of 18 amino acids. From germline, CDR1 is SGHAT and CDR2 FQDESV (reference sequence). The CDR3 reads CASSSWTSGRGRTGERFF. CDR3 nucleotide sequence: TGTGCCAGCAGCTCATGGACTAGCGGGAGAGGAAGAACCGGGGAGCGGTTTTTT.

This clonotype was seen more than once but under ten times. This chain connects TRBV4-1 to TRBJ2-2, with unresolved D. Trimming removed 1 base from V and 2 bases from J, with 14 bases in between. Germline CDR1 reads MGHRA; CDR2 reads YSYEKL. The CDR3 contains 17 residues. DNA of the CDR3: TGCGCCAGCAGCCAAGCTGTTCGTCTACACAACACCGGGGAGCTGTTTTTT. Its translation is CASSQAVRLHNTGELFF.

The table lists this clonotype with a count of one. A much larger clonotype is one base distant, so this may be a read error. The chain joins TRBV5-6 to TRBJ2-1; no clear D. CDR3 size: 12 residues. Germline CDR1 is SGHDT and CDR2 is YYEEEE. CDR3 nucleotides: TGTGCCAGCAGCTTGGTTTGGAATGAGCAGTTGTTC. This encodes CASSLVWNEQLF.

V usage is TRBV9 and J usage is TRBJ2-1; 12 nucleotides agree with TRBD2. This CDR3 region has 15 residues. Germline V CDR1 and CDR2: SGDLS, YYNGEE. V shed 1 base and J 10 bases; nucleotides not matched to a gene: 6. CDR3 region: CASSVLAGGELEQFF. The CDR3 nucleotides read TGTGCCAGCAGCGTACTAGCGGGAGGGGAGTTAGAGCAGTTCTTC.

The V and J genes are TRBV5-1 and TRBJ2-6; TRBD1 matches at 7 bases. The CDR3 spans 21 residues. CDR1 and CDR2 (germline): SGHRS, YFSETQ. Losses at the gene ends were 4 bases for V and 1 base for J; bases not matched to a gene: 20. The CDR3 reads CASSHHRDSRISASGANVLTF. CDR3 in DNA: TGCGCCAGCAGCCACCACCGGGACAGTAGGATATCCGCTTCTGGGGCCAACGTCCTGACTTTC.

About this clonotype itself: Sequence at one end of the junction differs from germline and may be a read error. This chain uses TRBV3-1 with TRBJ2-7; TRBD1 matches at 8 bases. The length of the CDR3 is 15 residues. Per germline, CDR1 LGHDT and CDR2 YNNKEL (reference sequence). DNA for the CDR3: TGTGCCAGCACCCAAACAGGGGGTCCGCGCTACGAGCAGTACTTC. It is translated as CASTQTGGPRYEQYF.

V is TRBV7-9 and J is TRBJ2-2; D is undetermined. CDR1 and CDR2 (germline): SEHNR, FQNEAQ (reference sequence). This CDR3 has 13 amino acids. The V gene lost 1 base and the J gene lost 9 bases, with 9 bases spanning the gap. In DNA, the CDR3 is TGTGCCAGCAGCTTAGTGGGTCCTTGGGAGCTGTTTTTT. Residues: CASSLVGPWELFF.

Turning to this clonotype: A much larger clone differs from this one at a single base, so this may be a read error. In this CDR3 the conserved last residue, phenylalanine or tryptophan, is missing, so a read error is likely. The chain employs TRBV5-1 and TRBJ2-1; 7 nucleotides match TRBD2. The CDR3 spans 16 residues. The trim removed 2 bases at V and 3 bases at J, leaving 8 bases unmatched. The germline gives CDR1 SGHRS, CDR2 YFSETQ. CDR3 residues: CASSLTGTTIYNEQFY. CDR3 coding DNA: TGCGCCAGCAGCTTAACCGGGACTACCATCTACAATGAGCAGTTCTAC.

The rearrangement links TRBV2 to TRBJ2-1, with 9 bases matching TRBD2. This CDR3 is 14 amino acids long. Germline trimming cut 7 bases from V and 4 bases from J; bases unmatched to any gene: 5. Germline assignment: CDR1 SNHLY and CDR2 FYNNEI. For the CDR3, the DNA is TGTGCCAGCACTGGGACTAGCCCTTACAATGAGCAGTTCTTC. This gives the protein CASTGTSPYNEQFF.

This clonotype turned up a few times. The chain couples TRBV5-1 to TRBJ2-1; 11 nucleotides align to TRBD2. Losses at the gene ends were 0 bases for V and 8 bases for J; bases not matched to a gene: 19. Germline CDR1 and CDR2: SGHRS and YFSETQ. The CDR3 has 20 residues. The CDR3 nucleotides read TGCGCCAGCAGCTTGGCATGGGTAGCGGGAGGGTGGCAGCGAGTGGATGAGCAGTTCTTC. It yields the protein CASSLAWVAGGWQRVDEQFF.

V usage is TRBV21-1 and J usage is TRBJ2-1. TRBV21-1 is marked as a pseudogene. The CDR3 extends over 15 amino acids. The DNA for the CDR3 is TGTGCCAGCAGCAAAGCGGGGGACTACTACAATGAGCAGTTCTTC. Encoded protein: CASSKAGDYYNEQFF.

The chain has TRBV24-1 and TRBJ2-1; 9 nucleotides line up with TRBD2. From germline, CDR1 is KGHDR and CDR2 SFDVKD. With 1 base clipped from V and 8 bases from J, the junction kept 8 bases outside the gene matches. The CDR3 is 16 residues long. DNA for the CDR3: TGTGCCACCAGTGATTTCAGGCGGGAGGGCCAGGATGAGCAGTTCTTC. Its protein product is CATSDFRREGQDEQFF.

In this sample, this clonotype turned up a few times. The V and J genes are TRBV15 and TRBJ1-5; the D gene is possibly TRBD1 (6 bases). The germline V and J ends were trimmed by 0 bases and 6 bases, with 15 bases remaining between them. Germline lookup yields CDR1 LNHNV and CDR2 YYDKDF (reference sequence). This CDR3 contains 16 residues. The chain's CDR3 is CATSRDQGRVGQPQHF. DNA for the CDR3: TGTGCCACCAGCAGAGATCAGGGGAGGGTGGGTCAGCCCCAGCATTTT.

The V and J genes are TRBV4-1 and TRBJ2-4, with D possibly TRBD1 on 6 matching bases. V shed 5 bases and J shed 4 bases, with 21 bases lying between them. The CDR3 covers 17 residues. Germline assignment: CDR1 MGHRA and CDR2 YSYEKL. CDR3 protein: CASSTFKGKQGKNIQYF. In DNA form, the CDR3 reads TGCGCCAGCAGCACGTTCAAGGGGAAGCAGGGGAAAAACATTCAGTACTTC.

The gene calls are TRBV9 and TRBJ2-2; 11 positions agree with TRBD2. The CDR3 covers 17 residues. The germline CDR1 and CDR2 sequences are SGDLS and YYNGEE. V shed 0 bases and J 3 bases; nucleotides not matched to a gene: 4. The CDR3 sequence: CASSVGRLAGYTGELFF. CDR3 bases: TGTGCCAGCAGCGTAGGAAGACTAGCGGGGTACACCGGGGAGCTGTTTTTT.

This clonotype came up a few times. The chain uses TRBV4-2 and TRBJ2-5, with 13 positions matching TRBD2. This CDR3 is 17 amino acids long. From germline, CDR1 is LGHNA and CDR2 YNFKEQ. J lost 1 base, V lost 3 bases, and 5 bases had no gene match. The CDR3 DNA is TGTGCCAGCAGCCAGAGGACTAGCGGGAGAGTCCAAGAGACCCAGTACTTC. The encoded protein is CASSQRTSGRVQETQYF.

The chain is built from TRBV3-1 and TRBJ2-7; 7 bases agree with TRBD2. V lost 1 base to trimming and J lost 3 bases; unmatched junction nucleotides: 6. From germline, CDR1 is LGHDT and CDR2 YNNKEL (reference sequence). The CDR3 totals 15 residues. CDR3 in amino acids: CASSQVGTTDYEQYF. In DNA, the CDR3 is TGTGCCAGCAGCCAAGTTGGGACTACCGACTACGAGCAGTACTTC.

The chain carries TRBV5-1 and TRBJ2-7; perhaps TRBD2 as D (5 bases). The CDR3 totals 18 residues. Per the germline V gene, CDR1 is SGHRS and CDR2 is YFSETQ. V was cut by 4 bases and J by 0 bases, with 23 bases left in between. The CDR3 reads CASSLPTGKAHDSYEQYF. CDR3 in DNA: TGCGCCAGCAGCCTACCCACGGGAAAAGCGCACGACTCCTACGAGCAGTACTTC.

CDR3 bases: TGTGCCAGCAGTTTAATACCCCCGGGAGGGGAGGGGAATGAGCAGTTCTTC. Residues: CASSLIPPGGEGNEQFF. The J gene is TRBJ2-1, the V gene TRBV12-3 or TRBV12-4; 8 positions agree with TRBD2. The CDR3 loop spans 17 amino acids. V dropped 2 bases and J dropped 7; count of bases not matched to a gene: 13.

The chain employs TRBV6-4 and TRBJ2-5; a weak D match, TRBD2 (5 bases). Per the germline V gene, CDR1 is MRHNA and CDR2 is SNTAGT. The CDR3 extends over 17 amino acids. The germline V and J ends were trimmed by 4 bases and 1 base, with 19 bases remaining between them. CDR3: CASSVDERPGIQETQYF. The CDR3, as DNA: TGTGCCAGCAGTGTCGATGAAAGACCGGGGATCCAAGAGACCCAGTACTTC.

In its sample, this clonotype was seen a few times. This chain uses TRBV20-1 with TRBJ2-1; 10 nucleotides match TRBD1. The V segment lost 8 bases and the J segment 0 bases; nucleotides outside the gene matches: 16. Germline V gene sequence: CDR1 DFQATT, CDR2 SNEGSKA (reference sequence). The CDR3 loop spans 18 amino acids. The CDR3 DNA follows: TGCAGTATTACCGGGACAGGGGTATGGCCGAGCTCCTACAATGAGCAGTTCTTC. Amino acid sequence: CSITGTGVWPSSYNEQFF.

Written as DNA, the CDR3 is TGCGCCAGCAGCCCCACAGGGGTGAAGACAGATACGCAGTATTTT. It codes for CASSPTGVKTDTQYF. The chain links TRBV5-1 to TRBJ2-3, with TRBD1 matching 7 bases. Germline trimming cut 4 bases from V and 3 bases from J; bases unmatched to any gene: 8. Germline V lookup: CDR1 SGHRS, CDR2 YFSETQ. CDR3 length equals 15 residues.